These 12 T cell receptor beta chains were sequenced from one sample in a study of cytomegalovirus exposure and HLA in healthy donors. Primers: 60 Vbeta forward and 13 Jbeta reverse. TCRdb keeps only in-frame clones here, not all; method: immunoSEQ multiplex PCR. The sample consists of fewer than 200,000 clones, more than 80% of them appearing once. Material for sequencing was PBMCs. The receptors were sampled from a woman under 40 in good health and CMV-seropositive.

The chain recombines TRBV7-2 with TRBJ2-1, with unresolved D. V was clipped by 5 bases and J by 0 bases, with 8 bases between them. Germline CDR1 SGHTA, CDR2 FQGNSA. The CDR3 is made up of 14 amino acids. DNA for the CDR3: TGTGCCAGCAGCGCAACGAGCTCCTACAATGAGCAGTTCTTC. It is translated as CASSATSSYNEQFF.

V and J are TRBV10-3 and TRBJ1-1; 7 bases align to TRBD1. Germline CDR1 and CDR2: ENHRY and SYGVKD. V was clipped by 7 bases and J by 6 bases; unmatched bases: 11. CDR3 length: 14 amino acids. In DNA, the CDR3 is TGTGCCATCACCCCCCAGGGGGATCGAGCTGAAGCTTTCTTT. It yields the protein CAITPQGDRAEAFF.

This clone was found once. The rearrangement links TRBV9 to TRBJ1-1; 8 bases match TRBD1. This CDR3 spans 15 amino acids. From germline, CDR1 is SGDLS and CDR2 YYNGEE. J gave up 11 bases and V 0 bases, and 12 bases lay outside the gene matches. CDR3 residues: CASSVAGQGTVKAFF. The CDR3, as DNA: TGTGCCAGCAGCGTAGCAGGACAGGGAACGGTTAAGGCTTTCTTT.

This rearrangement joins TRBV7-3 to TRBJ2-5, with TRBD2 as a possible D gene (7 bases). The CDR3 has 15 residues. V shed 3 bases and J shed 1 base, with 12 bases lying between them. Germline V gene data show CDR1 as SGHTA and CDR2 as FQGTGA. The CDR3 region is CASSLRGGTQETQYF. CDR3 nucleotide sequence: TGTGCCAGCAGCTTGAGGGGGGGGACCCAAGAGACCCAGTACTTC.

V is TRBV7-9 and J is TRBJ2-2; no firm D call. There are 13 residues in the CDR3. Germline-derived CDR1 and CDR2 are SEHNR and FQNEAQ (reference sequence). V was clipped by 1 base and J by 8 bases, with 8 bases between them. The CDR3 DNA sequence: TGTGCCAGCAGCTTAGGTGGCGGAGGGGAGCTGTTTTTT. Translated, it gives CASSLGGGGELFF.

This clone was counted once. The chain is built from TRBV18 and TRBJ2-5; the match to TRBD1 covers 7 bases. Germline assignment: CDR1 KGHSH and CDR2 LQKENI. Losses at the gene ends were 8 bases for V and 2 bases for J; bases not matched to a gene: 14. This CDR3 has 16 residues. The CDR3 loop reads CASTTNYGQDQETQYF. The CDR3 nucleotides read TGTGCCAGCACGACCAATTACGGACAGGATCAAGAGACCCAGTACTTC.

The rearrangement links TRBV19 to TRBJ2-7; D perhaps matches TRBD2 (6 bases). V shed 2 bases and J shed 3 bases, with 14 bases lying between them. CDR3 length: 15 residues. Germline values: CDR1 LNHDA, CDR2 SQIVND (reference sequence). The CDR3 loop reads CASSILAGSGYEQYF. In DNA, the CDR3 is TGTGCCAGTAGTATATTGGCGGGGAGTGGCTACGAGCAGTACTTC.

This chain uses TRBV5-6 with TRBJ2-5; 7 bases are shared with TRBD2. The germline V gene encodes CDR1 SGHDT and CDR2 YYEEEE. V was clipped by 4 bases and J by 2 bases; unmatched bases: 17. The CDR3 has 18 amino acids. The CDR3 DNA sequence: TGTGCCAGCAGCAACTTGACTAGCTCCAGAGCGGGGCAAGAGACCCAGTACTTC. Residues: CASSNLTSSRAGQETQYF.

The rearrangement joins TRBV2 to TRBJ2-7, with TRBD1 matching over 7 bases. The CDR3 runs to 14 residues. With V trimmed by 6 bases and J by 3 bases, 8 bases remained unmatched. CDR1 and CDR2 from the germline V gene are SNHLY and FYNNEI. CDR3 coding DNA: TGTGCCAGCAGAACGACAGGGACGGTCTACGAGCAGTACTTC. This gives the protein CASRTTGTVYEQYF.

The chain uses TRBV4-3 and TRBJ2-5; 11 bases are shared with TRBD2. The germline gives CDR1 LGHNA, CDR2 YSLEER. V lost 0 bases, J lost 4 bases, and 22 bases stayed unmatched. This CDR3 spans 22 amino acids. The CDR3: CASSQEWPLGGSGGVVRETQYF. CDR3 nucleotides: TGCGCCAGCAGCCAAGAATGGCCCCTCGGGGGTAGCGGGGGGGTGGTTAGAGAGACCCAGTACTTC.

V gene TRBV4-2 combines with J gene TRBJ2-3; D perhaps matches TRBD2 (6 bases). The CDR3 is made up of 13 amino acids. Per the germline V gene, CDR1 is LGHNA and CDR2 is YNFKEQ. V lost 2 bases and J 10 bases, leaving 13 bases between the germline ends. Written as DNA, the CDR3 is TGTGCCAGCAGCCAAACGGAGGGTTTGGCGCAGTATTTT. As protein: CASSQTEGLAQYF.

V gene TRBV27 combines with J gene TRBJ2-4, with 7 bases aligning to TRBD2. The CDR3 consists of 11 residues. J gave up 9 bases and V 7 bases, and 3 bases lay outside the gene matches. CDR1 is MNHEY, CDR2 SMNVEV, per germline (reference sequence). The CDR3 coding sequence is TGTGCCAGCACGGGAGGAGGCATTCAGTACTTC. This codes for CASTGGGIQYF.